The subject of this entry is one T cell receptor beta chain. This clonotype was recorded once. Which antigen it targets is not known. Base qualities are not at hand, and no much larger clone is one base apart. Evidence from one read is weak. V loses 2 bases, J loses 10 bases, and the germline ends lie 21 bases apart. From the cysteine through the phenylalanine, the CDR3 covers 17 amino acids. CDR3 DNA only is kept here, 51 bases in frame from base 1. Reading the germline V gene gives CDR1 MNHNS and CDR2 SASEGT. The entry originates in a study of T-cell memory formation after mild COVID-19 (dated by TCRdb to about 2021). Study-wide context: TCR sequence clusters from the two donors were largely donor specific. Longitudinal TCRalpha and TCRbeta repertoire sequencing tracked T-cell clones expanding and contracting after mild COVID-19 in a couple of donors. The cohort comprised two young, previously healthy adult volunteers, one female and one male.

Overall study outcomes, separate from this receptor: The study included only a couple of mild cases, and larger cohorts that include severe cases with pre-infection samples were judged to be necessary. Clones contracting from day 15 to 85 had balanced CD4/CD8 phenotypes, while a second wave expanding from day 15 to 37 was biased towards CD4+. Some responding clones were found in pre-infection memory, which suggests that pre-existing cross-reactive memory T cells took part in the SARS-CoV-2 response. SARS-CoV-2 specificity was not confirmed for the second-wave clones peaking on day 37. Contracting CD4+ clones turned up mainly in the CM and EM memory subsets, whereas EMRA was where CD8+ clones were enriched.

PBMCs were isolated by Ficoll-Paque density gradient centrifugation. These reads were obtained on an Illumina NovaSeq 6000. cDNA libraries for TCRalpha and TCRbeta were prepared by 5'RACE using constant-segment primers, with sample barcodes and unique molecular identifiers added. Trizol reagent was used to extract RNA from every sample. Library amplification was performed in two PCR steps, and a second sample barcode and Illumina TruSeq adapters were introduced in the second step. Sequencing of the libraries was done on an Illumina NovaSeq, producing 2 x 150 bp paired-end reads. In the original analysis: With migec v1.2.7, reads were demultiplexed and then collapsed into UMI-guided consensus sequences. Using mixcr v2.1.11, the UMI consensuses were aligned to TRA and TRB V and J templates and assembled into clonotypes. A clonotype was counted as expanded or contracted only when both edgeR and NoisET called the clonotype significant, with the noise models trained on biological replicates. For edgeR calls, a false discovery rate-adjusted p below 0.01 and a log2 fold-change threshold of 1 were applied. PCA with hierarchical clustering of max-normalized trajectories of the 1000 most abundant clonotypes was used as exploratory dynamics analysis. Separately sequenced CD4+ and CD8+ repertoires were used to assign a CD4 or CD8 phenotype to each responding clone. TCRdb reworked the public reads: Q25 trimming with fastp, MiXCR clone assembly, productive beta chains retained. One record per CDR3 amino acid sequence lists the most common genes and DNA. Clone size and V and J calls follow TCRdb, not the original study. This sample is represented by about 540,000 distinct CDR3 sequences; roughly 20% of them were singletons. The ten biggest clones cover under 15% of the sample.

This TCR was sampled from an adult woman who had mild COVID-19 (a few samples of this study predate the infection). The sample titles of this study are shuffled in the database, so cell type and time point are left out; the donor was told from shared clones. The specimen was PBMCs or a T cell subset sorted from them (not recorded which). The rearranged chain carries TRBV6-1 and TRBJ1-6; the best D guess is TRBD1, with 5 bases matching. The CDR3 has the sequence CASSETRGRASYSPLHF. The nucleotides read TGTGCCAGCAGTGAAACTCGGGGGAGGGCCTCATACTCACCCCTCCACTTT.